This entry is about one T cell receptor (beta chain). Stated time point: patch test 1, 2 weeks after DPC sensitization. Treatment meaning: therapeutic diphenylcyclopropenone sensitization with weekly scalp DPC. TCRdb re-derived calls from the RACE reads in MiXCR, one entry per CDR3 protein. Among about 380,000 distinct CDR3 sequences, nearly 5% were seen once, and the ten largest hold approximately 2.5%. The data were taken from a study of human T cells and chemical hapten exposure. V dropped 5 bases and J dropped 2 bases, with 12 bases sitting between them. CDR1 is SNHLY and CDR2 is FYNNEI in the germline V gene. The CDR3 totals 14 residues.

Material: whole blood, obtained in connection with sensitization to the hapten diphenylcyclopropenone (DPC). This chain links TRBV2 with TRBJ1-2; no firm D call. This TCR derives from a woman aged 45-60 years with alopecia areata. Some clones in this sample may be carry-over from other donors' samples. In DNA, the CDR3 is TGTGCCAGCAGTTATTCCGCGGAGAACTATGGCTACACCTTC. Translating it yields CASSYSAENYGYTF.